Below, one TCR beta chain is given with its context. Its antigen is unknown. This entry comes from a study of shared clonotypes between healthy human individuals. Looking at the study overall: Per donor, three plates held CD4 naive cells, three held CD4 memory, two held CD8 naive and one held CD8 memory.

Only in-frame clones appear in the TCRdb table, and some are missing; sequencing was by immunoSEQ multiplex PCR. The data contain nearly 2 million clones, approximately 94% of them singletons. Study-wide points: Estimated clonotype richness was generally higher in naive than memory subsets.

There are 14 residues in the CDR3. CDR1 and CDR2 (germline): PRHDT, FYEKMQ (reference sequence). V was clipped by 6 bases and J by 2 bases, with 13 bases between them. Terminally differentiated effector memory CD45RA+ cells were excluded by CCR7 positive selection of CD45RO-negative cells. None of the donors, who were healthy HIV-negative adults, had recently had acute infections or vaccinations. Those who donated, Caucasian adults without exception, all lived in Nashville, Tennessee. V is TRBV13 and J is TRBJ2-5, with TRBD2 as a possible D gene (6 bases). Source material: naive CD8+ T cells sorted from blood. This TCR derives from a young man in good health. As DNA, the CDR3 is TGTGCCAGCAGTCCGACGGAGGGGCAAGAGACCCAGTACTTC. Encoded protein: CASSPTEGQETQYF. The full variable domain, completed using reference TRBV13 and TRBJ2-5, is AAGVIQSPRHLIKEKRETATLKCYPIPRHDTVYWYQQGPGQDPQFLISFYEKMQSDKGSIPDRFSAQQFSDYHSELNMSSLELGDSALYFCASSPTEGQETQYFGPGTRLLVL.